The 10 T cell receptor beta chains below all came from one sample that was sequenced in a study of T-cell reconstitution after alpha-beta-depleted transplantation in children. Using unique molecular identifiers, the investigators prepared the TCRbeta library. MiXCR, run by TCRdb on the PCR reads, gives a single entry per CDR3 protein. The sample shows 180,000 or so distinct CDR3 sequences, around 5.9% of them seen only once. The material was PBMCs, obtained before TCRalphabeta/CD19-depleted stem cell transplant. Receptors were obtained from a girl less than two years old with combined immunodeficiency, due to receive a stem cell transplant.

This clonotype showed up many times. The rearrangement links TRBV29-1 to TRBJ2-1, with D unclear. CDR3 length: 10 amino acids. Germline CDR1 SQVTM, CDR2 ANQGSEA. Trimming stripped 6 bases from V and 3 bases from J, with 3 bases between. CDR3 coding DNA: TGCAGCGTGAGCTACAATGAGCAGTTCTTC. Its translation: CSVSYNEQFF.

The sample holds one count of this clonotype. This chain joins TRBV7-2 and TRBJ2-7; TRBD1 matches 7 bases. Germline assignment: CDR1 SGHTA and CDR2 FQGNSA. There are 15 residues in the CDR3. V lost 5 bases to trimming and J lost 2 bases; unmatched junction nucleotides: 9. The CDR3 DNA reads TGTGCCAGCAGCCAAGACGGACAGGCAGCCTACGAGCAGTACTTC. Its translation is CASSQDGQAAYEQYF.

The sample holds many counts of this clonotype. The rearrangement uses TRBV27 and TRBJ1-1; D not certain. The CDR3 runs to 12 residues. With 4 bases removed from V and 5 bases from J, the gap between germline ends came to 8 bases. The germline V gene has CDR1 MNHEY and CDR2 SMNVEV (reference sequence). The CDR3 sequence: CASSSRATEAFF. For the CDR3, the DNA is TGTGCCAGCAGTTCAAGGGCAACTGAAGCTTTCTTT.

Many counts were recorded for this clonotype. The chain uses TRBV4-2 and TRBJ2-1; 7 bases fit TRBD2. Germline CDR1 reads LGHNA; CDR2 reads YNFKEQ. V gave up 2 bases and J gave up 4 bases; unmatched junction bases: 5. The CDR3 covers 15 residues. The CDR3 DNA reads TGTGCCAGCAGCCAAACCCCTAGCGGATACAATGAGCAGTTCTTC. Translated: CASSQTPSGYNEQFF.

This clonotype was counted at least ten times. The genes are TRBV6-1 and TRBJ2-2, with 10 bases that match TRBD2. The CDR3 is 18 amino acids. Germline CDR1 and CDR2: MNHNS and SASEGT. V shed 5 bases, J shed 2 bases, and the junction held 11 bases outside the gene matches. CDR3 sequence: CASSKNLGTSVNTGELFF. The CDR3 region has the DNA TGTGCCAGCAGTAAAAACCTAGGGACTAGCGTCAACACCGGGGAGCTGTTTTTT.

This clonotype was picked up many times. The gene calls are TRBV24-1 and TRBJ2-1, with 12 bases lining up with TRBD2. This CDR3 region has 14 residues. Per the germline V gene, CDR1 is KGHDR and CDR2 is SFDVKD. Unmatched junction bases numbered 2, after V lost 6 bases and J lost 6 bases. The CDR3 here is CATSLAGGPNEQFF. The CDR3 DNA sequence: TGTGCCACCAGTCTAGCGGGGGGGCCCAATGAGCAGTTCTTC.

This clonotype appeared many times. The chain recombines TRBV27 with TRBJ2-1, with TRBD2 identical over 10 bases. The V and J ends lost 7 bases and 7 bases, in that order; junction bases with no gene match: 10. This CDR3 has 15 amino acids. CDR1 and CDR2 from the germline V gene are MNHEY and SMNVEV (reference sequence). CDR3: CASTLSSGSMNEQFF. DNA for the CDR3: TGTGCCAGCACCCTCTCTAGCGGGAGTATGAATGAGCAGTTCTTC.

This clonotype was seen many times. This sequence joins TRBV29-1 and TRBJ2-3, with a tentative D call TRBD2 (6 bases). V shed 5 bases and J shed 1 base, with 16 bases lying between them. Germline values: CDR1 SQVTM, CDR2 ANQGSEA. This CDR3 comprises 15 residues. The DNA of the CDR3 is TGCAGCGTTCTTCGTGGCGGGGCCGGCACAGATACGCAGTATTTT. This codes for CSVLRGGAGTDTQYF.

In its sample, this clonotype was seen many times. The genes are TRBV7-6 and TRBJ2-7; TRBD1 might be the D (5 bases). Germline V CDR1 and CDR2: SGHVS, FNYEAQ. Trimming cost V 5 bases and J 3 bases, with 14 bases left between them. This CDR3 contains 14 residues. The CDR3 sequence is CASSPRQTNYEQYF. The CDR3 nucleotides read TGTGCCAGCAGCCCGCGACAGACCAACTACGAGCAGTACTTC.

The rearrangement links TRBV4-2 to TRBJ2-7; 9 bases fit TRBD2. Looked up from germline, CDR1 is LGHNA and CDR2 is YNFKEQ. The J segment lost 6 bases and the V segment lost 0 bases, leaving 6 bases of the junction unmatched. The CDR3 consists of 15 residues. The CDR3 spells CASSQDWAGGSEQYF. The CDR3, as DNA: TGTGCCAGCAGCCAAGATTGGGCGGGAGGGTCCGAGCAGTACTTC.